These 11 T cell receptor beta chains originate from one sample sequenced in a study of blood T cell repertoires in COVID-19. Clones were read by immunoSEQ multiplex PCR, and TCRdb kept only the in-frame ones, dropping some. The profile shows tens of thousands of clones, around 90% of them singletons. The sequenced sample was peripheral blood. All receptors come from a human donor in a cohort sampled during active COVID-19.

The chain carries TRBV12-3 or TRBV12-4 and TRBJ1-2; D is uncertain. V shed 2 bases and J shed 8 bases, with 12 bases lying between them. This CDR3 spans 13 amino acids. This CDR3 reads CASSLTGLSGYTF. CDR3 nucleotides: TGTGCCAGCAGTTTAACGGGTTTGTCCGGCTACACCTTC.

The chain employs TRBV3-1 (or the pseudogene TRBV3-2) and TRBJ1-5, with 7 bases fitting TRBD1. The CDR3 has 15 amino acids. Trimming cost V 1 base and J 6 bases; bases outside gene matches: 6. Germline CDR1 reads LGHDT; CDR2 reads YNNKEL (reference sequence). CDR3 residues: CASSQGRGQGQPQHF. CDR3 coding DNA: TGTGCCAGCAGCCAAGGAAGGGGGCAAGGTCAGCCCCAGCATTTT.

V usage is TRBV28 and J usage is TRBJ2-5; D is perhaps TRBD2 (5 bases). Germline assignment: CDR1 MDHEN and CDR2 SYDVKM. This CDR3 comprises 14 residues. Trimming pared 8 bases from V and 6 bases from J, leaving 19 bases between. The CDR3 region is CASEGPNPWKTQYF. The CDR3 nucleotides read TGTGCCAGCGAGGGCCCAAACCCATGGAAGACCCAGTACTTC.

The J gene is TRBJ1-3, the V gene TRBV29-1, with D maybe TRBD1 (5 bases). Trimming shortened V by 3 bases and J by 10 bases, and 13 bases separated the two germline ends. The V gene's germline CDR1 is SQVTM and CDR2 ANQGSEA. The CDR3 runs to 12 residues. CDR3 sequence (DNA): TGCAGCGTTGATACTTTGGGGCAAACCATATATTTT. The encoded protein is CSVDTLGQTIYF.

The rearrangement joins TRBV15 to TRBJ2-3; possible D gene TRBD1, 5 bases. The CDR3 runs to 14 residues. Trimming cost V 0 bases and J 3 bases, with 7 bases left between them. Germline CDR1 and CDR2: LNHNV and YYDKDF (reference sequence). The CDR3 region has the DNA TGTGCCACCAGCAGAGAAGGGGAAACAGATACGCAGTATTTT. Translated, it gives CATSREGETDTQYF.

As to this clone: At one of its ends the junction is not consistent with the germline gene, which may arise from a read error. The V call is TRBV7-7, the J call TRBJ2-1, with TRBD1 matching over 8 bases. The CDR3 extends over 15 amino acids. CDR1 SSHAT and CDR2 FNYEAQ come from the germline V gene (reference sequence). CDR3: CASSPDRAKGNEQFF. Here the CDR3 DNA reads TGTGCTAGCAGCCCGGACAGGGCGAAGGGCAATGAGCAGTTCTTC.

The chain employs TRBV18 and TRBJ1-6, with 9 bases lining up with TRBD1. This CDR3 comprises 14 residues. V trimming: 4 bases; J trimming: 7 bases; junction bases outside the gene matches: 2. The V gene's germline CDR1 is KGHSH and CDR2 LQKENI. The CDR3 nucleotides read TGTGCCAGCTCACTCGGACAGGGGAATTCACCCCTCCACTTT. Its protein product is CASSLGQGNSPLHF.

The chain links TRBV5-8 to TRBJ1-1; D gene ambiguous. Trimming shortened V by 0 bases and J by 10 bases, and 16 bases separated the two germline ends. Germline V CDR1 and CDR2: SGHTS, YDEGEE. This CDR3 is 14 amino acids long. In DNA, the CDR3 is TGTGCCAGCAGCTTGGGGAGACGGTCGACGGGAGCTTTCTTT. Translated, it gives CASSLGRRSTGAFF.

The chain links TRBV9 to TRBJ1-2, with 8 bases matching TRBD1. The V gene's germline CDR1 is SGDLS and CDR2 YYNGEE. After removal of 2 bases from V and 0 bases from J, the junction contained 3 bases not matched to a gene. The CDR3 loop spans 15 amino acids. The CDR3 DNA follows: TGTGCCAGCAGCGTCGGACAGGGTTCTAACTATGGCTACACCTTC. It translates to CASSVGQGSNYGYTF. Together with reference TRBV9 and TRBJ1-2, the CDR3 gives the full variable domain: DSGVTQTPKHLITATGQRVTLRCSPRSGDLSVYWYQQSLDQGLQFLIQYYNGEERAKGNILERFSAQQFPDLHSELNLSSLELGDSALYFCASSVGQGSNYGYTFGSGTRLTVV.

About this clone itself: A read error may account for a junction end that differs from germline. The CDR3 DNA sequence: TGTGCCAGCAGGGAAGACAGGGTACAAGAGACCCAGTACTTC. It is translated as CASREDRVQETQYF. This sequence joins TRBV2 and TRBJ2-7, with 7 bases identical to TRBD1. Judging by the DNA end, TRBJ2-5 fits better; the J call may be wrong. Germline lookup yields CDR1 SNHLY and CDR2 FYNNEI. The CDR3 spans 14 residues.

V gene TRBV15 combines with J gene TRBJ2-3; 12 bases line up with TRBD2. With 1 base clipped from V and 4 bases from J, the junction kept 9 bases outside the gene matches. The germline CDR1 and CDR2 sequences are LNHNV and YYDKDF (reference sequence). The CDR3 loop spans 18 amino acids. In DNA form, the CDR3 reads TGTGCCACCAGCAGAGGGTTAGCTAGCGGGGGGGCCTCAGATACGCAGTATTTT. It translates to CATSRGLASGGASDTQYF.